This is a list of T cell receptor beta chains from one sample in a study of beta chain features in type 1 diabetes. Repertoires were generated with immunoSEQ multiplex PCR, while TCRdb's copy carries only in-frame clones and drops some. This sample has 250,000 or so clones, with roughly 21% found just once. Sequenced sample: naive CD4+ T cells from blood. The receptors stem from a woman between 35 and 50 years old with type 1 diabetes. CDR3s include the opening cysteine and the closing phenylalanine or tryptophan. A D gene is named only where the DNA matches it firmly. Clone sizes are given selectively: once, few, many, or a class where the clone is expanded.

size: few
V: TRBV5-1
J: TRBJ2-1
D: TRBD2
CDR3: CASSNSGGADSSYNEQFF
DNA: TGCGCCAGCAGCAATAGCGGGGGGGCTGATTCCTCCTACAATGAGCAGTTCTTC

size: few
V: TRBV5-1
J: TRBJ2-7
D: .
CDR3: CASSSRPSYEQYF
DNA: TGCGCCAGCAGCTCCAGGCCCTCCTACGAGCAGTACTTC

size: few
V: TRBV9
J: TRBJ2-4
D: TRBD1
CDR3: CASSAPSSRDSANIQYF
DNA: TGTGCCAGCAGCGCCCCATCATCTCGGGACAGCGCAAACATTCAGTACTTC

size: .
V: TRBV28
J: TRBJ2-5
D: .
CDR3: CASYAGGETQYF
DNA: TGTGCCAGTTACGCCGGGGGAGAGACCCAGTACTTC

size: few
V: TRBV7-2
J: TRBJ1-1
D: .
CDR3: CASTSRAGSTEAFF
DNA: TGTGCCAGCACCTCACGGGCGGGGAGCACTGAAGCTTTCTTT

size: few
V: TRBV4-2
J: TRBJ2-7
D: .
CDR3: CASSQSTGYEQYF
DNA: TGTGCCAGCAGCCAATCCACCGGCTACGAGCAGTACTTC

size: few
V: TRBV7-9
J: TRBJ1-4
D: .
CDR3: CASSLGGGNEKLFF
DNA: TGTGCCAGCAGCTTAGGAGGGGGAAATGAAAAACTGTTTTTT

size: few
V: TRBV10-2
J: TRBJ2-3
D: .
CDR3: CASSEGRFTDTQYF
DNA: TGCGCCAGCAGTGAGGGCAGGTTCACAGATACGCAGTATTTT

size: .
V: TRBV5-1
J: TRBJ2-6
D: TRBD1
CDR3: CASSLRLRDRILSGANVLTF
DNA: TGCGCCAGCAGCTTGCGACTCCGGGACAGGATACTCTCTGGGGCCAACGTCCTGACTTTC

size: few
V: TRBV5-1
J: TRBJ2-3
D: TRBD2
CDR3: CASSLALIAGAEDTQYF
DNA: TGCGCCAGCAGCTTGGCCCTTATAGCGGGAGCCGAGGACACGCAGTATTTT

size: .
V: TRBV30
J: TRBJ2-5
D: .
CDR3: CAWSYSGGQETQYF
DNA: TGTGCCTGGAGTTACTCGGGTGGACAAGAGACCCAGTACTTC

size: .
V: TRBV5-1
J: TRBJ2-7
D: TRBD2
CDR3: CASSLAGNTYEQYF
DNA: TGCGCCAGCAGCCTAGCGGGAAACACCTACGAGCAGTACTTC

size: .
V: TRBV7-2
J: TRBJ2-4
D: .
CDR3: CASSQRRVTGAKNIQYF
DNA: TGTGCCAGCAGCCAACGGCGGGTAACGGGGGCCAAAAACATTCAGTACTTC

size: few
V: TRBV30
J: TRBJ1-5
D: .
CDR3: CAWSVASENQPQHF
DNA: TGTGCCTGGAGCGTCGCCTCGGAGAATCAGCCCCAGCATTTT

size: few
V: TRBV7-9
J: TRBJ2-2
D: TRBD1
CDR3: CASSLQGAGGELFF
DNA: TGTGCCAGCAGCTTACAGGGGGCCGGCGGGGAGCTGTTTTTT

size: .
V: TRBV5-6
J: TRBJ2-1
D: TRBD1
CDR3: CASSLGTGWTYNEQFF
DNA: TGTGCCAGCAGCTTGGGGACAGGGTGGACCTACAATGAGCAGTTCTTC

size: .
V: TRBV7-9
J: TRBJ1-2
D: TRBD1
CDR3: CASSDGQGAEGYTF
DNA: TGTGCCAGCAGCGACGGACAGGGGGCGGAAGGCTACACCTTC